One and the same sample provided the 9 T cell receptor beta chains below, sequenced in a study of PD-1 blockade in mismatch repair-deficient tumors. The repertoire was sequenced with immunoSEQ multiplex PCR; TCRdb's copy has only in-frame clones and lacks some. The sample includes about 79,000 clones, roughly 80% of them seen just once. Sequenced here: peripheral blood, sampled 44 weeks after starting pembrolizumab. Receptor source: an adult with mismatch repair-deficient cancer.

The rearrangement links TRBV5-5 to TRBJ2-7; TRBD2 matches 9 bases. The V and J ends lost 5 bases and 0 bases, in that order; junction bases with no gene match: 3. This CDR3 contains 14 residues. Germline CDR1 reads SGHKS; CDR2 reads YYEKEE (reference sequence). The CDR3 is CASRVSGSSYEQYF. CDR3 nucleotide sequence: TGTGCCAGCAGGGTTAGCGGGAGCTCCTACGAGCAGTACTTC.

The chain couples TRBV7-2 to TRBJ1-1, with 7 bases matching TRBD1. Trimming removed 5 bases from V and 2 bases from J; junction bases left unmatched: 8. Per the germline V gene, CDR1 is SGHTA and CDR2 is FQGNSA. The CDR3 has 15 residues. This CDR3 is CASSPRQGPNTEAFF. CDR3 nucleotides: TGTGCCAGCAGCCCTCGACAGGGACCAAACACTGAAGCTTTCTTT.

The rearrangement uses TRBV5-8 and TRBJ2-4; D gene ambiguous. The CDR3 extends over 17 amino acids. Germline-derived CDR1 and CDR2 are SGHTS and YDEGEE. Deletions cut 1 base from V and 9 bases from J, with 23 bases between. CDR3 protein: CASSLSITPRVLGIQYF. The CDR3 coding sequence is TGTGCCAGCAGCTTGTCCATCACACCCCGAGTTCTAGGCATTCAGTACTTC. The full variable domain, its missing parts supplied by reference TRBV5-8 and TRBJ2-4, is EAGVTQSPTHLIKTRGQQATLRCSPISGHTSVYWYQQALGLGLQFLLWYDEGEERNRGNFPPRFSGRQFPNYSSELNVNALELEDSALYLCASSLSITPRVLGIQYFGAGTRLSVL.

For this clone: A much larger clonotype is one base distant, so this may be a read error. This chain connects TRBV7-2 to TRBJ2-7, with TRBD1 matching 7 bases. This CDR3 has 16 residues. Germline trimming cut 4 bases from V and 0 bases from J; bases unmatched to any gene: 9. The germline gives CDR1 SGHTA, CDR2 FQGNSA. The CDR3 nucleotides read TGTGCCAGCAGCTCGAAAGGGGGCATGAGCTCCTACGAGCAGTACTTC. Amino acid sequence: CASSSKGGMSSYEQYF.

This clone was counted between two and nine times. V is TRBV7-2 and J is TRBJ2-1; D ambiguous. The CDR3 loop spans 13 amino acids. Per germline, CDR1 SGHTA and CDR2 FQGNSA. V was trimmed by 3 bases and J by 1 base, leaving 4 bases between them. The CDR3 bases are TGTGCCAGCAGCTTTAGTTCCTACAATGAGCAGTTCTTC. As protein: CASSFSSYNEQFF.

V usage is TRBV6-6 and J usage is TRBJ2-1; 10 bases map to TRBD2. Germline V lookup: CDR1 MNHNY, CDR2 SVGAGI (reference sequence). The ends lost 5 bases at V and 6 bases at J; junction bases unmatched: 7. The CDR3 has 15 amino acids. The CDR3 region is CASSLLAGARNEQFF. As DNA, the CDR3 is TGTGCCAGCAGTCTCCTAGCGGGGGCTCGCAATGAGCAGTTCTTC.

The J gene is TRBJ2-7, the V gene TRBV6-5; TRBD1 aligns across 7 bases. The CDR3 totals 13 residues. Germline V gives CDR1 MNHEY, CDR2 SVGAGI. Trimming removed 3 bases from V and 3 bases from J; junction bases left unmatched: 2. CDR3: CASSYRDSYEQYF. The CDR3 DNA sequence: TGTGCCAGCAGTTATCGGGACAGCTACGAGCAGTACTTC.

This clone has at least ten counts. The rearrangement joins TRBV5-1 to TRBJ1-1, with a weak D call TRBD1 (6 bases). The CDR3 length is 12 residues. CDR1 is SGHRS and CDR2 is YFSETQ in the germline V gene. V was trimmed by 3 bases and J by 5 bases, leaving 8 bases between them. The CDR3 sequence is CASSSQGTEAFF. DNA of the CDR3: TGCGCCAGCAGCTCCCAGGGGACTGAAGCTTTCTTT.

The gene calls are TRBV28 and TRBJ2-1, with TRBD2 identical over 13 bases. CDR1 and CDR2 from the germline V gene are MDHEN and SYDVKM. The CDR3 extends over 15 amino acids. J gave up 5 bases and V 6 bases, and 4 bases lay outside the gene matches. CDR3: CASSFGTSGDNEQFF. CDR3 DNA: TGTGCCAGCAGCTTCGGGACTAGCGGGGACAATGAGCAGTTCTTC.